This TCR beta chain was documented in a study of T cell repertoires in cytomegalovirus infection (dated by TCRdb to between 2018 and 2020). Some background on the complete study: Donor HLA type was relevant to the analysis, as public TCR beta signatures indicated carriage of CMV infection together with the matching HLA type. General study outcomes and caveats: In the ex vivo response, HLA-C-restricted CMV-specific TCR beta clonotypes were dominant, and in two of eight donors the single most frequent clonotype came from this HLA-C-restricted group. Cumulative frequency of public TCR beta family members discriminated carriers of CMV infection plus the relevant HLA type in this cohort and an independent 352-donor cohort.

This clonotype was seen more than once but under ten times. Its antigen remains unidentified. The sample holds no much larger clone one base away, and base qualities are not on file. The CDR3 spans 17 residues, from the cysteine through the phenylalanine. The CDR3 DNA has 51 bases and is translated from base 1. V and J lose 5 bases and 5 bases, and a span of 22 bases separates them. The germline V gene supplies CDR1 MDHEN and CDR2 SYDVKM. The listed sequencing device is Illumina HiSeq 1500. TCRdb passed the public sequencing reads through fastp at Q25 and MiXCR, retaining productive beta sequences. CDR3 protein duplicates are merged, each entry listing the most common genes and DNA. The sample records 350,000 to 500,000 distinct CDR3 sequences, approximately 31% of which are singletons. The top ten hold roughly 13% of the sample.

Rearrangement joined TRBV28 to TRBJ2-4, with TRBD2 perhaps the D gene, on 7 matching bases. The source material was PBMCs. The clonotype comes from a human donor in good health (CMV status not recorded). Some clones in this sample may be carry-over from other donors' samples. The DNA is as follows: TGTGCCAGCAGTGCCCTCTCTGCGGGGGCTGAGGAAAACATTCAGTACTTC. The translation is CASSALSAGAEENIQYF.